This T cell receptor beta chain appears in the sequencing data of a study of OX40 agonist ivuxolimab in advanced cancers. The method was immunoSEQ multiplex PCR; TCRdb's version includes in-frame clones alone and lacks a portion of them. There are 55,000 to 70,000 clones in the sample; roughly 84% occur only once, and roughly 4.5% lies in the top ten. The germline CDR1 and CDR2 sequences are MNHEY and SVGAGI. The CDR3 has 12 amino acids. V lost 4 bases and J 6 bases, leaving 6 bases between the germline ends. V gene TRBV6-5 combines with J gene TRBJ2-2; D is uncertain. The source is an adult with an advanced solid tumor such as melanoma, head and neck, liver or kidney cancer. The sample here was CD4+ or CD8+ T cells sorted from blood, taken in a trial of the OX40 agonist ivuxolimab. The CDR3 sequence is CASSSRPGELFF. CDR3 DNA sequence: TGTGCCAGCAGTTCAAGACCCGGGGAGCTGTTTTTT.